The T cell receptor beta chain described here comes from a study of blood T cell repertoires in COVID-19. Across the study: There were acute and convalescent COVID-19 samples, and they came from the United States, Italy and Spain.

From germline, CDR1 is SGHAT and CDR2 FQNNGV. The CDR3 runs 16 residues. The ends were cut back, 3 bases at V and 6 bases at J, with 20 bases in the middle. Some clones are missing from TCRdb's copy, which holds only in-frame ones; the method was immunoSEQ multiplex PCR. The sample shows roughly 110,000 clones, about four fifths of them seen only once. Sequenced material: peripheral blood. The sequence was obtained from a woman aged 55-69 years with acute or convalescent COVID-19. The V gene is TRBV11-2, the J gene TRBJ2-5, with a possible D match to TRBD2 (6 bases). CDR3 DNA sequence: TGTGCCAGCAGCTTGGGGGGAGCAGGTTTCGAAAAGACCCAGTACTTC. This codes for CASSLGGAGFEKTQYF.